The TCR beta chain described here comes from a study of T cells after yellow fever vaccination. Study-level background: Preparation used SMART-Seq v4 Ultra Low Input for the low-cell-number fractions. Overall study results and limits: A small share of clonotypes appeared in both CD4 and CD8 compartments.

Germline V gene sequence: CDR1 LGHNA, CDR2 YNFKEQ. V was trimmed by 2 bases and J by 2 bases, leaving 13 bases between them. CDR3 length: 15 residues. TCRdb re-called the 5' RACE reads through MiXCR, storing one row per CDR3 protein. In the table there are around 360,000 distinct CDR3 sequences, roughly 11% of which are singletons. This clonotype was counted between two and nine times. Its target is unknown. This TCR was recovered from a man younger than 35 who received the YFV17D yellow fever vaccine. The chain couples TRBV4-2 to TRBJ2-7; no reliable D call. The sample was PBMCs, taken on the day of the first yellow fever vaccination. The CDR3 reads CASSQRQADPYEQYF. The CDR3 coding sequence is TGTGCCAGCAGCCAACGGCAGGCGGACCCCTACGAGCAGTACTTC.